The entry below describes one TCR beta chain. The antigen this receptor binds is unknown. No much larger clonotype is one base removed from it; base qualities were not supplied. The protocol used for the library was the immunoSEQ multiplex PCR assay. Entries here come from immuneACCESS through TCRdb and include only in-frame sequences with V and J called. Some clones fail to appear in such tables; in the studies checked, an unresolved V gene covers under half of the shortfall, and the cause of the remainder is unknown. The sample has approximately 140,000 clones on record, roughly 90% of them singletons. The ten biggest clones cover roughly 7.8% of the sample. These data originate in a study of control samples from healthy donors and cancer patients (dated by TCRdb to about 2020). From cysteine to phenylalanine, the CDR3 is 14 amino acids long. The kept DNA is CDR3 alone, 42 bases in frame from the first base. According to the germline V gene (reference sequence), CDR1 reads SGHKS and CDR2 reads YYEKEE. Between the V and J ends, shortened by 2 bases and 5 bases respectively, the junction contains 13 bases.

This sequence uses TRBV5-5 and TRBJ1-1; the D segment could be TRBD1, given 6 matching bases. The sequencing sample was made of PBMCs. The clonotype was recovered from a man between 45 and 60 years old with head and neck cancer. In nucleotides, the sequence is TGTGCCAGCAGCTTAACAGGGTATAGAACTGAAGCTTTCTTT. Its translation is CASSLTGYRTEAFF.